This TCR beta chain was obtained from a study of blood T cells in healthy people across ages. V was shortened by 6 bases and J by 0 bases, with 15 bases between the two germline ends. The CDR3 extends over 15 amino acids. Germline V lookup: CDR1 DFQATT, CDR2 SNEGSKA (reference sequence). A J-beta primer mix and a sample-barcoded 5' primer were used in a second PCR of roughly 6 to 12 cycles. TCRdb redid the calling of the 5' RACE reads with MiXCR, one entry per CDR3 protein. Of over 750,000 distinct CDR3 sequences listed, roughly 25% are singletons. The sample also formed part of further work on T cells of mothers and their children.

The V call is TRBV20-1, the J call TRBJ1-5, with TRBD1 as a possible D gene (5 bases). The sample comprised blood. This clonotype was sampled from a boy aged 5 to 17 in good health. The DNA of the CDR3 is TGCAGTGCCACTGTTGGGACTTATAGCAATCAGCCCCAGCATTTT. As protein: CSATVGTYSNQPQHF.